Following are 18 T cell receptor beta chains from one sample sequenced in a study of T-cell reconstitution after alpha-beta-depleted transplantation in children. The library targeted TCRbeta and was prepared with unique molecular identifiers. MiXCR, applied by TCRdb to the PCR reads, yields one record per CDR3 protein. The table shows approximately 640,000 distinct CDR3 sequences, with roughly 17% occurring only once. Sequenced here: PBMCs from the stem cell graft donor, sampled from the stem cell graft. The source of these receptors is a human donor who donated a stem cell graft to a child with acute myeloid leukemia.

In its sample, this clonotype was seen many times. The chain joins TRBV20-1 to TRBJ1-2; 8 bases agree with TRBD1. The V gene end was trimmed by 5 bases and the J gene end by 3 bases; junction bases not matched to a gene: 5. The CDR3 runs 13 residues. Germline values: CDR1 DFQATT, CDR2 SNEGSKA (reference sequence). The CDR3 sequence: CSASRGLDYGYTF. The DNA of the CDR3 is TGCAGTGCTTCCAGGGGGCTTGACTATGGCTACACCTTC.

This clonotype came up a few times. The CDR3 sequence is CASSLEAGGNTEAFF. DNA of the CDR3: TGTGCCAGCAGCTTGGAGGCAGGGGGGAACACTGAAGCTTTCTTT. The chain links TRBV5-5 to TRBJ1-1, with 7 positions matching TRBD1. This CDR3 has 15 residues. From germline, CDR1 is SGHKS and CDR2 YYEKEE (reference sequence). The V segment lost 0 bases and the J segment 1 base; nucleotides outside the gene matches: 3.

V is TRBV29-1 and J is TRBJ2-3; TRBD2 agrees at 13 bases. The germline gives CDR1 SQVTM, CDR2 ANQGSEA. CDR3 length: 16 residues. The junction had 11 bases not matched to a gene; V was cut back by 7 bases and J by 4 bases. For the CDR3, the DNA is TGCAGCGCCCGACTAGCGGGGGGTCAGCACCCAGATACGCAGTATTTT. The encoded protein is CSARLAGGQHPDTQYF.

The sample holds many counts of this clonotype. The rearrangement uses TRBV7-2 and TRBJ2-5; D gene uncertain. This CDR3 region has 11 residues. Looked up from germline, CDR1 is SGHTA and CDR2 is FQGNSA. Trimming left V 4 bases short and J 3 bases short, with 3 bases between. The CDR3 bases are TGTGCCAGCAGCTACAAAGAGACCCAGTACTTC. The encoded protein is CASSYKETQYF.

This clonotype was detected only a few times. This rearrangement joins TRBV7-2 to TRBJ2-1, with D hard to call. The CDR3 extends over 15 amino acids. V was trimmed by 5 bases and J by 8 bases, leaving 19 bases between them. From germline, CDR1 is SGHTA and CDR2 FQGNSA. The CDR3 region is CASSRRPEIFDEQFF. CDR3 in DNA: TGTGCCAGCAGCCGCCGACCCGAGATCTTTGATGAGCAGTTCTTC.

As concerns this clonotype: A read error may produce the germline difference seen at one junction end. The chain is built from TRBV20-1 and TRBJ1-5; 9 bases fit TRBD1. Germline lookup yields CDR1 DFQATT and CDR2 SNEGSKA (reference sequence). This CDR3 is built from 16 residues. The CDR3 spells CCARAADRGSNQPQHF. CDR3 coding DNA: TGCTGTGCTAGAGCCGCGGACAGGGGAAGCAATCAGCCCCAGCATTTT.

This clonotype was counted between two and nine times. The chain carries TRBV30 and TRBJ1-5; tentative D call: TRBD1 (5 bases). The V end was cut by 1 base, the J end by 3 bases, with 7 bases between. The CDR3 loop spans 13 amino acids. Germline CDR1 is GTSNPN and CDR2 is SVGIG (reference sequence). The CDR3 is CAWSEDNNQPQHF. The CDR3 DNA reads TGTGCCTGGAGTGAGGACAACAATCAGCCCCAGCATTTT. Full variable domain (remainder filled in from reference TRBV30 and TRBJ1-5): SQTIHQWPATLVQPVGSPLSLECTVEGTSNPNLYWYRQAAGRGLQLLFYSVGIGQISSEVPQNLSASRPQDRQFILSSKKLLLSDSGFYLCAWSEDNNQPQHFGDGTRLSIL.

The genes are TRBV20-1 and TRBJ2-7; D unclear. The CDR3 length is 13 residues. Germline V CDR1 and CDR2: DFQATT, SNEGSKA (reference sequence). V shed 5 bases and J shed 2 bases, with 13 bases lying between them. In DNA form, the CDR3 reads TGCAGTGCTGTAGGGCCTTTTACCTACGAGCAGTACGTC. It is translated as CSAVGPFTYEQYV.

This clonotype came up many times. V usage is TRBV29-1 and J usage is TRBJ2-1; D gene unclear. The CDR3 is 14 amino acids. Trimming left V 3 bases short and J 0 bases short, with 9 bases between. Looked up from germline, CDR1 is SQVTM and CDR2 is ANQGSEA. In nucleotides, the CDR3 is TGCAGCGTTGAGGGCGGAGTCTCCTACAATGAGCAGTTCTTC. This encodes CSVEGGVSYNEQFF.

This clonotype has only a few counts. The CDR3 region is CASSQPGHWDGYTF. The CDR3 DNA follows: TGTGCCAGCAGTCAACCGGGGCATTGGGATGGCTACACCTTC. The chain employs TRBV6-1 and TRBJ1-2, with a tentative D call TRBD1 (5 bases). CDR3 length: 14 amino acids. CDR1 is MNHNS, CDR2 SASEGT, per germline. V was clipped by 5 bases and J by 6 bases, with 16 bases between them.

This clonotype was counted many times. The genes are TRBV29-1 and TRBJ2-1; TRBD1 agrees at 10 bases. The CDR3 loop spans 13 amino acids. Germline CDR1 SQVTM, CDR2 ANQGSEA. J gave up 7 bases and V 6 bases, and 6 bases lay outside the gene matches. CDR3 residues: CSVDRGQWNEQFF. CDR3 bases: TGCAGCGTAGACAGGGGGCAATGGAATGAGCAGTTCTTC.

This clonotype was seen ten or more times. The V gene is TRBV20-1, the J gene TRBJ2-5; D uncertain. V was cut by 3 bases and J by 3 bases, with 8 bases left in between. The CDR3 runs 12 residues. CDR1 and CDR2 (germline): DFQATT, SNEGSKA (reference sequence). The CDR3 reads CSASVQEETQYF. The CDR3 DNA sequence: TGCAGTGCTAGCGTCCAGGAAGAGACCCAGTACTTC.

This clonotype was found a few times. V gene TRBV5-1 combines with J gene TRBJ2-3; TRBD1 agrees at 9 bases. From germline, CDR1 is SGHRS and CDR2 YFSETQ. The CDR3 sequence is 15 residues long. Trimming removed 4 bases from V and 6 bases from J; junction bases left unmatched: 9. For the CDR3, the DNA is TGCGCCAGCAGCAGGGGGGGACAGGGTTTGGATACGCAGTATTTT. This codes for CASSRGGQGLDTQYF.

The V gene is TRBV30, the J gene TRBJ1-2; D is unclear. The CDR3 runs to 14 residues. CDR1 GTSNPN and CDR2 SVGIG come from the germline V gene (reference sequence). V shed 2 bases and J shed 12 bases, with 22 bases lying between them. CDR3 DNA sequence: TGTGCCTGGAGTCCAACACCGGACGGAACGTTGAACACCTTC. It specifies CAWSPTPDGTLNTF.

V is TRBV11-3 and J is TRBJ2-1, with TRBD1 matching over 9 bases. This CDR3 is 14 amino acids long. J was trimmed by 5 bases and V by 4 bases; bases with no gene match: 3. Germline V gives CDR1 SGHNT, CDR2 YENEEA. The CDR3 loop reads CASSSRTGDNEQFF. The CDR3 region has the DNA TGTGCCAGCAGCTCCCGGACAGGGGACAATGAGCAGTTCTTC.

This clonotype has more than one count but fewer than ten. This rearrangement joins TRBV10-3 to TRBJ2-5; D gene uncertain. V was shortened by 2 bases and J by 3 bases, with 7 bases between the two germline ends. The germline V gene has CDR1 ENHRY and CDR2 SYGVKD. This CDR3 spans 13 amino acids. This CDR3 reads CAISERQKETQYF. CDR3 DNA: TGTGCCATCAGTGAGCGGCAGAAAGAGACCCAGTACTTC.

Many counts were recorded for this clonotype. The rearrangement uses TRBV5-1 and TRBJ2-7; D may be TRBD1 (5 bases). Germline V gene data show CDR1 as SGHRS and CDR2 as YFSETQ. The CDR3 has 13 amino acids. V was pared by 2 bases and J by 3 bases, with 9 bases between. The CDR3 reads CASSFLQGYEQYF. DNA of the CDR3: TGCGCCAGCAGCTTCCTCCAGGGCTACGAGCAGTACTTC. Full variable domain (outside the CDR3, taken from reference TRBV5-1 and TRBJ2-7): KAGVTQTPRYLIKTRGQQVTLSCSPISGHRSVSWYQQTPGQGLQFLFEYFSETQRNKGNFPGRFSGRQFSNSRSEMNVSTLELGDSALYLCASSFLQGYEQYFGPGTRLTVT.

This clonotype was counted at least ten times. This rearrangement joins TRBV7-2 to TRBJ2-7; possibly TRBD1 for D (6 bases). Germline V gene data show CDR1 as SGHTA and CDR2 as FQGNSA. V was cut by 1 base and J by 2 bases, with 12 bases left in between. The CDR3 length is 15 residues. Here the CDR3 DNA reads TGTGCCAGCAGCTTAGGGGGGCTGGAGACCTACGAGCAGTACTTC. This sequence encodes CASSLGGLETYEQYF.